This entry lists 18 T cell receptor beta chains sequenced from one sample in a study of regulatory T cells in long-lasting Graves disease. Described time point: newly diagnosed GD, antithyroid drugs for less than 3 months. After RNA was extracted from PBMCs, the TCR library was made from it. For TCR beta, libraries came from iRepertoire HTBI primers and Arm-PCR of CDR3 regions. From the multiplex PCR reads, TCRdb called clonotypes with MiXCR, one entry per CDR3 protein. Altogether over 350,000 distinct CDR3 sequences are present, approximately 15% being singletons, with the ten largest covering about 7.8%. This same sample was also part of a study on T cells in Graves' hyperthyroidism and ophthalmopathy.

Sequencing used peripheral blood mononuclear cells (PBMCs), obtained at new diagnosis, from a patient treated with antithyroid drugs. The receptor source for this set is a woman in her thirties or forties with Graves disease.

This clonotype was counted many times. V is TRBV28 and J is TRBJ2-7, with 10 bases matching TRBD1. The junction had 10 bases not matched to a gene; V was cut back by 8 bases and J by 6 bases. This CDR3 region has 14 residues. Germline CDR1 and CDR2: MDHEN and SYDVKM. CDR3 coding DNA: TGTGCCAGCCTATGGGGGACAGGGGCGGTCGAGCAGTACTTC. This codes for CASLWGTGAVEQYF.

This chain connects TRBV13 to TRBJ1-2; 8 positions agree with TRBD1. There are 12 residues in the CDR3. From germline, CDR1 is PRHDT and CDR2 FYEKMQ (reference sequence). V lost 9 bases to trimming and J lost 6 bases; unmatched junction nucleotides: 6. In nucleotides, the CDR3 is TGTGCCAGTACAGGGGGGTACGATGGCTACACCTTC. This translates into CASTGGYDGYTF.

The V gene is TRBV15, the J gene TRBJ2-7; unclear D gene. Looked up from germline, CDR1 is LNHNV and CDR2 is YYDKDF (reference sequence). The V gene lost 4 bases and the J gene lost 2 bases, with 12 bases spanning the gap. This CDR3 has 14 amino acids. The DNA of the CDR3 is TGTGCCACCAGCATAGGCCCAGGAACCTACGAGCAGTACTTC. Translated: CATSIGPGTYEQYF.

The chain joins TRBV10-2 to TRBJ1-5; D is undetermined. The germline V gene encodes CDR1 WSHSY and CDR2 SAAADI. This CDR3 is 12 amino acids long. The germline V and J ends were trimmed by 8 bases and 4 bases, with 9 bases remaining between them. CDR3 sequence: CASGSGNQPQHF. The CDR3 region has the DNA TGCGCCAGCGGATCCGGTAATCAGCCCCAGCATTTT.

This clonotype has more than one count but fewer than ten. A clone one base away is much larger, so this may be a read error. The chain combines TRBV28 with TRBJ2-5; D may be TRBD1 (8 bases). Trimming removed 5 bases at V and 11 bases at J, with 21 bases between. CDR1 and CDR2 from the germline V gene are MDHEN and SYDVKM. The CDR3 spans 14 residues. CDR3 in amino acids: CASSIAGGAGEQYF. CDR3 DNA sequence: TGTGCCAGCAGTATAGCAGGGGGCGCGGGAGAGCAGTACTTC.

There are many counts of this clonotype. CDR3 residues: CASSYDTSTDTQYF. The CDR3 DNA reads as TGTGCCAGCAGTTACGACACTAGCACAGATACGCAGTATTTT. This sequence joins TRBV6-5 and TRBJ2-3; D is uncertain. With 2 bases removed from V and 0 bases from J, the gap between germline ends came to 6 bases. There are 14 residues in the CDR3. The V gene's germline CDR1 is MNHEY and CDR2 SVGAGI.

At least ten counts were recorded for this clonotype. The chain combines TRBV28 with TRBJ2-1, with TRBD2 identical over 10 bases. CDR3 length: 17 residues. In germline, CDR1 is MDHEN, CDR2 SYDVKM. After removal of 4 bases from V and 4 bases from J, the junction contained 10 bases not matched to a gene. Here the CDR3 reads CASSSTWTSGSYNEQFF. The CDR3 DNA follows: TGTGCCAGCAGTTCCACCTGGACTAGCGGTTCGTACAATGAGCAGTTCTTC.

The DNA of the CDR3 is TGTGCCAGCAGTGAAGACACAGGGTTCATCGAGCAGTACTTC. Its protein is CASSEDTGFIEQYF. The chain is built from TRBV6-1 and TRBJ2-7, with D possibly being TRBD1 (6 bases). Germline loops: CDR1 MNHNS, CDR2 SASEGT. V lost 1 base to trimming and J lost 6 bases, with 13 bases between them. CDR3 length equals 14 residues.

This clonotype was seen repeatedly, ten times or more. The genes are TRBV28 and TRBJ1-5; unclear D gene. V lost 3 bases and J 5 bases, leaving 11 bases between the germline ends. CDR3 length: 14 amino acids. Germline CDR1 and CDR2: MDHEN and SYDVKM. CDR3: CASSFLGSDQPQHF. DNA of the CDR3: TGTGCCAGCAGTTTCTTAGGGTCGGATCAGCCCCAGCATTTT.

This clonotype was recorded once. The chain recombines TRBV11-2 with TRBJ2-3, with 10 bases identical to TRBD2. CDR1 and CDR2 from the germline V gene are SGHAT and FQNNGV. This CDR3 is 15 amino acids long. The V gene end was trimmed by 5 bases and the J gene end by 4 bases; junction bases not matched to a gene: 6. For the CDR3, the DNA is TGTGCCAGCAGCCTGGAGCGGGGGGGCTCAGATACGCAGTATTTT. This sequence encodes CASSLERGGSDTQYF.

The chain couples TRBV4-1 to TRBJ1-2; D is ambiguous. The CDR3 extends over 14 amino acids. Germline-derived CDR1 and CDR2 are MGHRA and YSYEKL. Trimming removed 0 bases at V and 5 bases at J, with 10 bases between. In DNA form, the CDR3 reads TGCGCCAGCAGCCAAGAGCCCCAGGATTATGGCTACACCTTC. Protein sequence: CASSQEPQDYGYTF.

This clonotype has ten or more counts. V gene TRBV11-3 combines with J gene TRBJ2-1, with TRBD2 identical over 14 bases. The CDR3 consists of 18 residues. Germline V gene data show CDR1 as SGHNT and CDR2 as YENEEA. The trim removed 5 bases at V and 7 bases at J, leaving 13 bases unmatched. CDR3 in amino acids: CASSLRDLGTSGSNEQFF. CDR3 coding DNA: TGTGCCAGCAGCCTTAGAGACCTTGGGACTAGCGGGAGTAATGAGCAGTTCTTC.

At least ten counts were recorded for this clonotype. V is TRBV29-1 and J is TRBJ2-1; D is possibly TRBD1 (6 bases). V lost 4 bases to trimming and J lost 3 bases, with 19 bases between them. CDR1 is SQVTM and CDR2 is ANQGSEA in the germline V gene. CDR3 length: 16 amino acids. The CDR3, as DNA: TGCAGCGTTGCTTTTTTGGGCCCGACAGGCTACAATGAGCAGTTCTTC. Its protein product is CSVAFLGPTGYNEQFF.

The table lists this clonotype with many counts. This sequence joins TRBV12-3 or TRBV12-4 and TRBJ2-3; D gene uncertain. The CDR3 loop spans 13 amino acids. Trimming stripped 2 bases from V and 1 base from J, with 4 bases between. Here the CDR3 reads CASSLLRTDTQYF. The CDR3 bases are TGTGCCAGCAGTTTATTACGCACAGATACGCAGTATTTT.

Many counts were recorded for this clonotype. The chain recombines TRBV12-3 or TRBV12-4 with TRBJ2-7, with TRBD1 matching over 11 bases. V lost 6 bases to trimming and J lost 3 bases; unmatched junction nucleotides: 7. The CDR3 contains 15 residues. CDR3 in amino acids: CASRRTGGDNYEQYF. CDR3 coding DNA: TGTGCCAGCAGGCGGACAGGGGGCGACAACTACGAGCAGTACTTC.

This clonotype has more than one count but fewer than ten. The chain joins TRBV24-1 to TRBJ2-3, with TRBD2 matching over 8 bases. Per the germline V gene, CDR1 is KGHDR and CDR2 is SFDVKD. CDR3 length: 16 amino acids. J was trimmed by 4 bases and V by 1 base; bases with no gene match: 6. The CDR3 loop is CATSDLAGDEPDTQYF. DNA of the CDR3: TGTGCCACCAGTGATTTAGCGGGAGACGAGCCAGATACGCAGTATTTT.

The sample holds many counts of this clonotype. The rearrangement links TRBV19 to TRBJ1-5; a possible D gene is TRBD1 (6 bases). The length of the CDR3 is 15 residues. The germline CDR1 and CDR2 sequences are LNHDA and SQIVND (reference sequence). The germline V and J ends were trimmed by 3 bases and 6 bases, with 15 bases remaining between them. CDR3: CASSIRDTVIQPQHF. In DNA form, the CDR3 reads TGTGCCAGTAGTATCCGGGACACTGTTATTCAGCCCCAGCATTTT.

This clonotype was counted many times. V is TRBV18 and J is TRBJ2-1; D possibly corresponds to TRBD1 (5 bases). The germline gives CDR1 KGHSH, CDR2 LQKENI. V lost 3 bases to trimming and J lost 7 bases, with 16 bases between them. This CDR3 is built from 15 residues. CDR3: CASSPGPRAPNEQFF. Here the CDR3 DNA reads TGTGCCAGCTCACCGGGGCCCAGGGCCCCGAATGAGCAGTTCTTC.